This TCR beta chain originates from a study of shared clonotypes between healthy human individuals. Study-wide results and limits: Clonotype sharing across a few donors was observed for approximately 5% of naive CD4 clonotypes.

CDR3 size: 15 residues. The germline gives CDR1 SGHNT, CDR2 YYREEE (reference sequence). The ends were cut back, 1 base at V and 4 bases at J, with 11 bases in the middle. Concerning this clone: Its antigen is as yet unknown.

Deep-level running was used for the assay. Generated by immunoSEQ multiplex PCR, the TCRdb table keeps only in-frame clones and is missing some. Here the sample spans around 2,000,000 clones, roughly 91% being singletons. Naive CD8 cells, CD45RO-negative and positively selected for CCR7, excluded terminally differentiated effector memory CD45RA+ cells. This TCR came from a young man in good health. Some clones in this sample may be carry-over from other donors' samples. The chain carries TRBV5-4 and TRBJ2-2; D might be TRBD2 (5 bases). The sequenced material came from naive CD8+ T cells from PBMCs. CDR3 sequence (DNA): TGTGCCAGCAGCTTGATAGCGTCGGGCACCGGGGAGCTGTTTTTT. Amino acid sequence: CASSLIASGTGELFF.